This T cell receptor beta chain was retrieved from a study of T cell repertoires in cytomegalovirus infection. Study context: Indicated by public TCR beta signatures were CMV infection and matching HLA type. Whole-study findings and limits: There were HLA-C-restricted CMV-specific TCR beta clonotypes dominating the ex vivo response. Carriage of CMV together with the relevant HLA was identifiable through cumulative public TCR beta family frequency.

CDR1 and CDR2 from the germline V gene are KGHDR and SFDVKD. The CDR3 consists of 16 residues. The junction had 5 bases not matched to a gene; V was cut back by 2 bases and J by 3 bases. TCRdb redid the calling of the reads with MiXCR, one entry per CDR3 protein. Among approximately 500,000 distinct CDR3 sequences listed, more than 15% were seen once. As for this clonotype: Its antigen remains unidentified.

The sequenced sample consisted of CD8+ T cells from PBMCs. The rearrangement links TRBV24-1 to TRBJ2-7, with 11 bases aligning to TRBD2. This TCR was sampled from a human donor in good health (CMV status not recorded). Some clones in this sample may be carry-over from other donors' samples. In nucleotides, the CDR3 is TGTGCCACCAGTGATTGGGGGACTAGCGGAAACTACGAGCAGTACTTC. Translation: CATSDWGTSGNYEQYF.